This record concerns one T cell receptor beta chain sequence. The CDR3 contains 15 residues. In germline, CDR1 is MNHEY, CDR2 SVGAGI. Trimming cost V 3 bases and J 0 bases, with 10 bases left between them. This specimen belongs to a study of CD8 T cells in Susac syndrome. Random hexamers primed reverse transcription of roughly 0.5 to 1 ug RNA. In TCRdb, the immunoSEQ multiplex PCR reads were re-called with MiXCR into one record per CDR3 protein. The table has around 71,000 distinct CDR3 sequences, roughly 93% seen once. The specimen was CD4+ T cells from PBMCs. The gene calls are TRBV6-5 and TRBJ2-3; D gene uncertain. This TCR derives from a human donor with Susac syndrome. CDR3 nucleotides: TGTGCCAGCAGTTATCAGTCGCCTAGCACAGATACGCAGTATTTT. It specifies CASSYQSPSTDTQYF.